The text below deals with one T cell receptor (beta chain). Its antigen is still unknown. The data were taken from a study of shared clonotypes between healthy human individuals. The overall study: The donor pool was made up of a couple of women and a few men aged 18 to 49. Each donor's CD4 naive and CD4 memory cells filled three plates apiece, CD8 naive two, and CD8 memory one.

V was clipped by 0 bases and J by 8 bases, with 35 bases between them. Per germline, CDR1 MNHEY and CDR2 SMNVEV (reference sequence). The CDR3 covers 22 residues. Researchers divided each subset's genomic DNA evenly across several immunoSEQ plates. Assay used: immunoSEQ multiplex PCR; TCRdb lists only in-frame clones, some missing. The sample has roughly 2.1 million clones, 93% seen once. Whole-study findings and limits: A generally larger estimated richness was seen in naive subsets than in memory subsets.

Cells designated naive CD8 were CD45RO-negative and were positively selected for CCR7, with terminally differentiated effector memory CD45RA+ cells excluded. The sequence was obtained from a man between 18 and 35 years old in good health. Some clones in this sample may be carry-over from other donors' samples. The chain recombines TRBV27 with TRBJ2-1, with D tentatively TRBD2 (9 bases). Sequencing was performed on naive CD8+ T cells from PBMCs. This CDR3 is CASSLSQRNLRQGRGTSHEQFF. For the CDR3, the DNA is TGTGCCAGCAGTTTATCCCAACGAAACCTTCGACAGGGGAGGGGGACTAGCCATGAGCAGTTCTTC.